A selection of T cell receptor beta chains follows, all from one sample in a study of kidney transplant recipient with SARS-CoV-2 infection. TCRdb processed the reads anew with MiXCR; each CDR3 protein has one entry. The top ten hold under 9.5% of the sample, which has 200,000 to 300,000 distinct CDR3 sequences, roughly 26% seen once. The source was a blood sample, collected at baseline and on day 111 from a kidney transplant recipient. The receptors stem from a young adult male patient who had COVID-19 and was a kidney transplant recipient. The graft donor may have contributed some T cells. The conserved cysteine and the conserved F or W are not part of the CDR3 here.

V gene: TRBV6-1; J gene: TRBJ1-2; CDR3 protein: ASSEHLQGGTYGYT
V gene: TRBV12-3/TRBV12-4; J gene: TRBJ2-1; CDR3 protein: ASTSSAAGGGYEQF
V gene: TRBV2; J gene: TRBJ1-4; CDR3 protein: ASREETGHEKLF
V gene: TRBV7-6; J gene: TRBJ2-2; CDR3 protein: ASSLAPGEAAGELF
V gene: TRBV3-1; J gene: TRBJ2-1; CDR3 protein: ASSRLADTYNEQF
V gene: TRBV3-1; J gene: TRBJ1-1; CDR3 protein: ASSVDIPISIRTEAF
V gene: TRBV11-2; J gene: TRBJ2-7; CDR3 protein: ASSLVAASSYEQY
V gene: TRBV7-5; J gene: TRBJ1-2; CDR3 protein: ISVPEWSHEVGKTYGYT
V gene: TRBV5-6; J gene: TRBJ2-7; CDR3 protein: ASSPGRGSYEQY
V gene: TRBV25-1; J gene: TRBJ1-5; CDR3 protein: ASSDRAAAPNQPQH
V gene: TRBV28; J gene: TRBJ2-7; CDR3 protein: ASSLLGPQTYEQY
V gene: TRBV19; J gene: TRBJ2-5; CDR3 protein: ASSIGGGASGETQY
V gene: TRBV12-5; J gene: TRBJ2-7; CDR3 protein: ASGLGDRVVGEQY
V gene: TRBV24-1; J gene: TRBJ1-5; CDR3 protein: ATSDSRGGAGQPQH
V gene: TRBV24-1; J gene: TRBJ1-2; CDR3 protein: ATSPHGSTRKTYGYT
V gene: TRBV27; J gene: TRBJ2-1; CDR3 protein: ASGVLPGSHNEQF
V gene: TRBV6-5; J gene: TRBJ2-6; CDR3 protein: ASSKTSSGANVLT
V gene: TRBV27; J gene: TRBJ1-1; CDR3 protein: ASSFWENTEAF
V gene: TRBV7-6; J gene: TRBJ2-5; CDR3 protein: ASSHLPDRGDETQY
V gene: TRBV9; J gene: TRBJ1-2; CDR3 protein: ASVARYSRKTYGYT
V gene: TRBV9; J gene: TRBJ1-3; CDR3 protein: ASSGGQTGNTIY
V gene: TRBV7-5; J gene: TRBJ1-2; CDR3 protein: ISVPEVVIEVGKTYGYT
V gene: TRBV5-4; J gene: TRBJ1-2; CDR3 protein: ASGGCVSGKTYGYT
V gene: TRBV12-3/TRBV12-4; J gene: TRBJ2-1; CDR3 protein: ASSLPPANEQF
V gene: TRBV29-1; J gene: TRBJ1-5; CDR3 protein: SVGDPNQPQH
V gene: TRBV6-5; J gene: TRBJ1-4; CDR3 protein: ASRPHRDPATNEKLF
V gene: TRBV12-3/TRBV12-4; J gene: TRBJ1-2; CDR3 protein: ASSSRDYGYGYT
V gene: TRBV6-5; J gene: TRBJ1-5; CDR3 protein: ASSQYPGNQPQH
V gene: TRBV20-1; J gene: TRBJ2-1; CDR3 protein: SARPLAESLRNEQF
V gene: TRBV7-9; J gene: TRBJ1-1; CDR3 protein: ASSPHRDRGTEAF
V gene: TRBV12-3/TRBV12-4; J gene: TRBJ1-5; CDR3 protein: ASRDGREDQPQH
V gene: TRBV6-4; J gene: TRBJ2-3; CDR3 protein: ASSDSLGGQGSTDTQY
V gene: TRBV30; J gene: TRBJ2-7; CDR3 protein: AWRSAYEQY
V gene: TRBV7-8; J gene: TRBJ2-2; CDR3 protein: ASSLGVGGVLHTGELF
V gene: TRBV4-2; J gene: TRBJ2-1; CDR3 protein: ASSQAPSYYNEQF
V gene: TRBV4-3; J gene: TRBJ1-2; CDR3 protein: ASSVSKGRREAYGYT
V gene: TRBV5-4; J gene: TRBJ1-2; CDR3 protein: ASVAGVPGKTYGYT
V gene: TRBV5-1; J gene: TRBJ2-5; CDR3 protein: ASSEGVETQY
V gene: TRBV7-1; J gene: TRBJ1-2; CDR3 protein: ASSLQIHEGKTYGYT
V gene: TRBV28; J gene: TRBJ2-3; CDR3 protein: ASAPLTGQVSTDTQY